One and the same sample provided the 29 T cell receptor beta chains below, sequenced in a study of blood T cell repertoires in COVID-19. TCRdb keeps only in-frame clones here, not all; method: immunoSEQ multiplex PCR. The table includes fewer than 250,000 clones, about 88% detected once. The sequencing sample was made of peripheral blood. These TCRs come from a man in his forties with acute or convalescent COVID-19.

The V call is TRBV18, the J call TRBJ1-3; no reliable D call. Germline V lookup: CDR1 KGHSH, CDR2 LQKENI. Trimming left V 6 bases short and J 2 bases short, with 20 bases between. CDR3 size: 17 residues. This CDR3 reads CASSPRRTSGTGNTIYF. CDR3 nucleotide sequence: TGTGCCAGCTCTCCTCGACGGACTTCGGGGACTGGAAACACCATATATTTT.

This chain joins TRBV20-1 and TRBJ2-7; D might be TRBD1 (5 bases). V lost 0 bases and J 6 bases, leaving 6 bases between the germline ends. The CDR3 sequence is 11 residues long. CDR1 is DFQATT, CDR2 SNEGSKA, per germline (reference sequence). CDR3 DNA sequence: TGCAGTGCTAGAGACAGGGTCGAGCAGTACTTC. Protein: CSARDRVEQYF.

This clone was observed once. V gene TRBV7-9 combines with J gene TRBJ1-6, with no clear D. Germline CDR1 reads SEHNR; CDR2 reads FQNEAQ (reference sequence). V dropped 6 bases and J dropped 9 bases, with 15 bases sitting between them. This CDR3 contains 14 residues. The CDR3 protein is CASSLQRQTSPLHF. CDR3 nucleotide sequence: TGTGCCAGCAGTTTACAGAGACAAACTTCACCCCTCCACTTT.

The V call is TRBV9, the J call TRBJ2-7; 7 nucleotides line up with TRBD2. After removal of 0 bases from V and 3 bases from J, the junction contained 6 bases not matched to a gene. CDR1 is SGDLS, CDR2 YYNGEE, per germline. The CDR3 consists of 15 residues. The CDR3 here is CASSVAGTTLYEQYF. The CDR3 DNA follows: TGTGCCAGCAGCGTAGCCGGGACTACCCTCTACGAGCAGTACTTC.

This rearrangement joins TRBV24-1 to TRBJ1-2; TRBD1 is a possible D gene (6 bases). V was clipped by 4 bases and J by 1 base, with 9 bases between them. The CDR3 covers 14 residues. Germline-derived CDR1 and CDR2 are KGHDR and SFDVKD. The chain's CDR3 is CATSDRQVNYGYTF. The CDR3 DNA reads TGTGCCACCAGTGACAGACAGGTTAACTATGGCTACACCTTC.

The CDR3 here is CASSWTGSTGELFF. CDR3 coding DNA: TGCGCCAGCAGCTGGACAGGGAGCACCGGGGAGCTGTTTTTT. The rearrangement links TRBV5-1 to TRBJ2-2, with 8 bases matching TRBD1. In germline, CDR1 is SGHRS, CDR2 YFSETQ. V shed 3 bases and J 4 bases; nucleotides not matched to a gene: 2. The CDR3 length is 14 residues.

The chain joins TRBV5-1 to TRBJ1-2; D is ambiguous. The CDR3 is 14 residues long. The V gene lost 2 bases and the J gene lost 6 bases, with 14 bases spanning the gap. Germline lookup yields CDR1 SGHRS and CDR2 YFSETQ. This CDR3 is CASSLDVLGDGYTF. CDR3 bases: TGCGCCAGCAGCTTAGACGTCCTCGGGGATGGCTACACCTTC.

Only a few counts were recorded for this clone. The rearrangement joins TRBV7-2 to TRBJ2-1, with D possibly being TRBD2 (5 bases). Trimming stripped 5 bases from V and 3 bases from J, with 11 bases between. Germline V gene data show CDR1 as SGHTA and CDR2 as FQGNSA. This CDR3 is 14 amino acids long. CDR3 sequence reads: CASSAILDYNEQFF. As DNA, the CDR3 is TGTGCCAGCAGCGCGATACTAGACTACAATGAGCAGTTCTTC.

This CDR3 is CASSAHSDIGDLTEAFF. The CDR3 DNA is TGTGCCAGCAGCGCTCACAGTGACATTGGTGATTTAACTGAAGCTTTCTTT. The chain joins TRBV9 to TRBJ1-1; D gene uncertain. Trimming pared 3 bases from V and 5 bases from J, leaving 23 bases between. CDR1 and CDR2 (germline): SGDLS, YYNGEE. This CDR3 is 17 amino acids long.

V gene TRBV7-9 combines with J gene TRBJ2-2, with a weak D call TRBD1 (5 bases). Germline CDR1 SEHNR, CDR2 FQNEAQ (reference sequence). The CDR3 has 17 amino acids. The V gene lost 1 base and the J gene lost 3 bases, with 15 bases spanning the gap. Here the CDR3 DNA reads TGTGCCAGCAGCTTAGACATCAGGGTAGACGACACCGGGGAGCTGTTTTTT. Translating gives CASSLDIRVDDTGELFF.

The V and J genes are TRBV15 and TRBJ1-1; D perhaps matches TRBD1 (6 bases). The CDR3 contains 14 residues. The germline CDR1 and CDR2 sequences are LNHNV and YYDKDF (reference sequence). Trimming took 3 bases from V and 1 from J, leaving 9 bases between them. The CDR3 region has the DNA TGTGCCACCAGCAGGACAGGACCGAACACTGAAGCTTTCTTT. Translation: CATSRTGPNTEAFF.

In its sample, this clone was seen once. This chain joins TRBV9 and TRBJ1-6; 7 nucleotides agree with TRBD1. The J segment lost 7 bases and the V segment lost 0 bases, leaving 4 bases of the junction unmatched. The CDR3 sequence is 15 residues long. The germline V gene encodes CDR1 SGDLS and CDR2 YYNGEE. CDR3 residues: CASSVGTGLNSPLHF. The DNA of the CDR3 is TGTGCCAGCAGCGTAGGGACAGGATTAAATTCACCCCTCCACTTT.

Of note for this clone: This CDR3 is also generated by other DNA sequences in the sample. The chain carries TRBV5-4 and TRBJ1-6, with 8 bases identical to TRBD1. Germline-derived CDR1 and CDR2 are SGHNT and YYREEE (reference sequence). The ends lost 0 bases at V and 10 bases at J; junction bases unmatched: 3. The CDR3 covers 14 residues. CDR3: CASSLGQGNSPLHF. The CDR3 nucleotides read TGTGCCAGCAGCTTGGGACAGGGGAACTCACCCCTCCACTTT.

The chain uses TRBV2 and TRBJ2-5; 7 bases are shared with TRBD2. The CDR3 contains 15 residues. Germline-derived CDR1 and CDR2 are SNHLY and FYNNEI. Trimming cost V 4 bases and J 1 base; bases outside gene matches: 6. The CDR3 region is CASSVWLAAQETQYF. The CDR3 bases are TGTGCCAGCAGTGTTTGGCTAGCGGCCCAAGAGACCCAGTACTTC.

This clone was recorded only once. The J gene is TRBJ1-4, the V gene TRBV4-1, with D unclear. From germline, CDR1 is MGHRA and CDR2 YSYEKL. V lost 3 bases and J 0 bases, leaving 20 bases between the germline ends. The CDR3 is made up of 19 amino acids. The CDR3: CASSHFPQVSPATNEKLFF. DNA of the CDR3: TGCGCCAGCAGCCACTTCCCCCAGGTGTCCCCCGCAACTAATGAAAAACTGTTTTTT.

V is TRBV19 and J is TRBJ1-2; D gene unclear. The V end lost 7 bases, the J end lost 7 bases, and 22 bases lay between the germline ends. CDR3 length equals 15 residues. Germline loops: CDR1 LNHDA, CDR2 SQIVND (reference sequence). CDR3 nucleotides: TGTGCCAGTAAATTTTATTTCGGAGGGATGGGTGGCTACACCTTC. Amino acid sequence: CASKFYFGGMGGYTF.

This rearrangement joins TRBV19 to TRBJ2-5; D is unresolved. With 3 bases removed from V and 4 bases from J, the gap between germline ends came to 12 bases. Germline CDR1 reads LNHDA; CDR2 reads SQIVND (reference sequence). This CDR3 region has 14 residues. CDR3 amino acids: CASSIGTTRETQYF. For the CDR3, the DNA is TGTGCCAGTAGTATTGGTACTACCCGAGAGACCCAGTACTTC.

The CDR3 region has the DNA TGTGCCAGCAGTTTTGGTAGGGGGGGAGCTAACTATGGCTACACCTTC. Its translation: CASSFGRGGANYGYTF. The chain employs TRBV27 and TRBJ1-2, with D possibly matching TRBD1 (6 bases). CDR1 and CDR2 from the germline V gene are MNHEY and SMNVEV (reference sequence). The CDR3 is 16 residues long. The germline V and J ends were trimmed by 3 bases and 0 bases, with 14 bases remaining between them.

The chain carries TRBV24-1 and TRBJ2-2, with a weak D call TRBD2 (6 bases). The germline V gene encodes CDR1 KGHDR and CDR2 SFDVKD. V was cut by 7 bases and J by 4 bases, with 12 bases left in between. This CDR3 contains 14 residues. CDR3 loop: CATSNQGGTGELFF. CDR3 sequence (DNA): TGTGCCACCAGCAACCAGGGAGGCACCGGGGAGCTGTTTTTT.

The chain links TRBV12-3 or TRBV12-4 to TRBJ2-5, with D possibly matching TRBD2 (5 bases). The CDR3 extends over 13 amino acids. The V end lost 8 bases, the J end lost 4 bases, and 14 bases lay between the germline ends. The CDR3 coding sequence is TGTGCCAGCGGACTTCGGGCGGCAGAGACCCAGTACTTC. It is translated as CASGLRAAETQYF.

This clone appeared once. V and J are TRBV9 and TRBJ1-1; TRBD1 is a possible D gene (6 bases). The germline V gene has CDR1 SGDLS and CDR2 YYNGEE. The CDR3 extends over 14 amino acids. The V and J ends lost 2 bases and 5 bases respectively, with 13 bases between them. CDR3 in DNA: TGTGCCAGCAGCGTTTCAGGGGTAGGTACTGAAGCTTTCTTT. Amino acid sequence: CASSVSGVGTEAFF.

V and J are TRBV5-1 and TRBJ1-6; D possibly corresponds to TRBD1 (5 bases). Trimming took off 7 bases at V and 8 bases at J, with 13 bases between the two ends. From germline, CDR1 is SGHRS and CDR2 YFSETQ. The CDR3 contains 13 residues. The CDR3: CASGPREDSPLHF. CDR3 sequence (DNA): TGCGCCAGCGGCCCCAGGGAGGATTCACCCCTCCACTTT. Looking up the rest from reference TRBV5-1 and TRBJ1-6 gives the full variable domain: KAGVTQTPRYLIKTRGQQVTLSCSPISGHRSVSWYQQTPGQGLQFLFEYFSETQRNKGNFPGRFSGRQFSNSRSEMNVSTLELGDSALYLCASGPREDSPLHFGNGTRLTVT.

The chain couples TRBV11-2 to TRBJ1-2; D not resolved. Germline V gives CDR1 SGHAT, CDR2 FQNNGV. CDR3 length equals 15 residues. V was shortened by 5 bases and J by 0 bases, with 13 bases between the two germline ends. The CDR3 is CASSLTAPPNYGYTF. CDR3 bases: TGTGCCAGCAGCCTTACCGCGCCTCCTAACTATGGCTACACCTTC.

The chain couples TRBV5-1 to TRBJ2-2, with 10 nucleotides matching TRBD1. This CDR3 spans 16 amino acids. CDR1 is SGHRS, CDR2 YFSETQ, per germline. V gave up 4 bases and J gave up 6 bases; unmatched junction bases: 9. The CDR3 sequence: CASSPRTGGTPGELFF. The CDR3, as DNA: TGCGCCAGCAGCCCGAGGACAGGGGGGACCCCCGGGGAGCTGTTTTTT.

The rearrangement joins TRBV28 to TRBJ2-4, with 11 bases identical to TRBD1. This CDR3 is built from 15 residues. The ends lost 2 bases at V and 8 bases at J; junction bases unmatched: 5. CDR1 MDHEN and CDR2 SYDVKM come from the germline V gene. In DNA, the CDR3 is TGTGCCAGCAGTTTAGGGGGACAGGGGGGAGACATTCAGTACTTC. Amino acid sequence: CASSLGGQGGDIQYF.

The chain carries TRBV7-8 and TRBJ1-5; D gene unclear. V lost 1 base, J lost 0 bases, and 7 bases lay in between. The CDR3 has 15 amino acids. Per germline, CDR1 SGHVS and CDR2 FQNEAQ. The CDR3 coding sequence is TGTGCCAGCAGCTTAGTACATAATAGCAATCAGCCCCAGCATTTT. Its translation: CASSLVHNSNQPQHF.

This chain connects TRBV27 to TRBJ2-2; no reliable D call. Germline values: CDR1 MNHEY, CDR2 SMNVEV (reference sequence). The CDR3 covers 12 residues. V lost 5 bases and J lost 5, with 6 bases in between. CDR3 region: CASSIQTGELFF. Written as DNA, the CDR3 is TGTGCCAGCAGTATCCAAACCGGGGAGCTGTTTTTT.

The chain carries TRBV18 and TRBJ1-2; D may be TRBD1 (6 bases). The germline gives CDR1 KGHSH, CDR2 LQKENI. Trimming removed 3 bases from V and 8 bases from J, with 16 bases in between. The CDR3 has 14 amino acids. The CDR3 is CASSPKDRNSGYTF. CDR3 bases: TGTGCCAGCTCACCCAAGGACAGAAACAGCGGCTACACCTTC.

The J gene is TRBJ2-1, the V gene TRBV14; D is perhaps TRBD2 (5 bases). Germline CDR1 SGHDN, CDR2 FVKESK. V was shortened by 2 bases and J by 9 bases, with 14 bases between the two germline ends. This CDR3 comprises 14 residues. The CDR3 region has the DNA TGTGCCAGCAGCCAACGAGGGCGCGCGGGTGAGCAGTTCTTC. Translation gives CASSQRGRAGEQFF. Based on the CDR3 plus reference TRBV14 and TRBJ2-1, the full variable domain is EAGVTQFPSHSVIEKGQTVTLRCDPISGHDNLYWYRRVMGKEIKFLLHFVKESKQDESGMPNNRFLAERTGGTYSTLKVQPAELEDSGVYFCASSQRGRAGEQFFGPGTRLTVL.